This T cell receptor beta chain originates from a study of T cells in Graves' hyperthyroidism and ophthalmopathy. TCR beta CDR3 sequences were amplified from RNA transcripts. The TCR CDR3 was amplified in a first-round RT-PCR using the HTBI primer set. From the multiplex PCR reads, TCRdb called clonotypes with MiXCR, one entry per CDR3 protein. The sample includes over 550,000 distinct CDR3 sequences, 16% of them seen just once. This clonotype was picked up many times. The germline gives CDR1 SGHRS, CDR2 YFSETQ. V lost 4 bases and J lost 6, with 22 bases in between. CDR3 length equals 16 residues. This chain joins TRBV5-1 and TRBJ1-2; a possible D gene is TRBD1 (6 bases). The sequencing input was blood. This clonotype originated in a woman younger than 30 with Graves' hyperthyroidism. CDR3 in amino acids: CASSPTGTRPADGYTF. DNA for the CDR3: TGCGCCAGCAGCCCGACCGGGACACGACCCGCCGATGGCTACACCTTC.